The TCR beta chain under discussion was sequenced for a study of blood T cell repertoires in COVID-19. Germline V CDR1 and CDR2: SGHRS, YFSETQ. The CDR3 sequence is 14 residues long. Trimming left V 0 bases short and J 7 bases short, with 11 bases between. This table comes from immunoSEQ multiplex PCR, and its TCRdb copy is limited to in-frame clones, with some not included. The sample lists roughly 72,000 clones; about 81% were seen once. The sequence derives from a woman of 80 years or more with acute or convalescent COVID-19. This chain joins TRBV5-1 and TRBJ1-5; tentative D call: TRBD1 (6 bases). Sequenced: peripheral blood. The CDR3 bases are TGCGCCAGCAGCTTGGACGGACAGCTCCAGCCCCAGCATTTT. It is translated as CASSLDGQLQPQHF.